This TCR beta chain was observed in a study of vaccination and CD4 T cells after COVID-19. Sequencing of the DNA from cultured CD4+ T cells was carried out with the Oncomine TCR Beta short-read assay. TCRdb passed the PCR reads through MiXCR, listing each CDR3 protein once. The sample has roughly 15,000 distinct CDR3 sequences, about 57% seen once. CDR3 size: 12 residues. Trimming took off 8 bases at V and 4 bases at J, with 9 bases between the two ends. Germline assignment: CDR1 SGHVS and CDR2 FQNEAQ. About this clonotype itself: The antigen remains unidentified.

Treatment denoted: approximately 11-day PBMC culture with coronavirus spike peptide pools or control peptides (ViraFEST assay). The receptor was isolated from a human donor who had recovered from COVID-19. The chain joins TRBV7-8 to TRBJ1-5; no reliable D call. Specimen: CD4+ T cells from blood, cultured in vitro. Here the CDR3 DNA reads TGTGCCAGCCAAGAATCGAATCAGCCCCAGCATTTT. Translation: CASQESNQPQHF. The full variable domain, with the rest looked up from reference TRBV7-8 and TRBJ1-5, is GAGVSQSPRYKVAKRGQDVALRCDPISGHVSLFWYQQALGQGPEFLTYFQNEAQLDKSGLPSDRFFAERPEGSVSTLKIQRTQQEDSAVYLCASQESNQPQHFGDGTRLSIL.